This T cell receptor beta chain was captured in a study of blood T cell repertoires in COVID-19. Overall study: COVID-19 samples from acute and convalescent phases originated in the United States, Italy and Spain.

This clone occurred a few times. TCRdb's copy holds only in-frame clones and misses some; the assay was immunoSEQ multiplex PCR. This table holds under 200,000 clones, approximately 86% found once. This CDR3 is built from 15 residues. The V gene lost 7 bases and the J gene lost 6 bases, with 21 bases spanning the gap. CDR1 and CDR2 from the germline V gene are MNHEY and SVGAGI. Specimen: peripheral blood. The V call is TRBV6-5, the J call TRBJ1-2; D is perhaps TRBD1 (5 bases). This clonotype originated in a woman of 80 years or more with acute or convalescent COVID-19. The CDR3 reads CASKLYGAGWHGYTF. The CDR3 DNA reads as TGTGCCAGCAAACTATACGGCGCAGGGTGGCATGGCTACACCTTC.